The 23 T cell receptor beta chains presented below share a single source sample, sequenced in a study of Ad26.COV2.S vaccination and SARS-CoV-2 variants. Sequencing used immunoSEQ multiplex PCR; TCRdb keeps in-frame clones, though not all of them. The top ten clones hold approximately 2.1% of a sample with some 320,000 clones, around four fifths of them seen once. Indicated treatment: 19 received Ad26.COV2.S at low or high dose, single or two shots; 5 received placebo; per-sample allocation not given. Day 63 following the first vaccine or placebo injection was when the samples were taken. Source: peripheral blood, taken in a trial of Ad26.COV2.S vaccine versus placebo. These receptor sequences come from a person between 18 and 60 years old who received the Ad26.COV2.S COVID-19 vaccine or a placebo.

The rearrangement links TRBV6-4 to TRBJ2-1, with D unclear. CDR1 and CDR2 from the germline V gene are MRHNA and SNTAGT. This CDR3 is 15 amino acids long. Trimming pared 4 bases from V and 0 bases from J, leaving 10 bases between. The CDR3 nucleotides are TGTGCCAGCAGTGTGAGCCCTAGCTCCTACAATGAGCAGTTCTTC. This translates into CASSVSPSSYNEQFF.

The CDR3 DNA is TGCAGCGTTGACGAGACAGGCACAGATACGCAGTATTTT. Translation gives CSVDETGTDTQYF. The rearrangement links TRBV29-1 to TRBJ2-3; a possible D gene is TRBD1 (5 bases). Trimming removed 3 bases from V and 1 base from J, with 8 bases in between. Germline CDR1 reads SQVTM; CDR2 reads ANQGSEA. There are 13 residues in the CDR3.

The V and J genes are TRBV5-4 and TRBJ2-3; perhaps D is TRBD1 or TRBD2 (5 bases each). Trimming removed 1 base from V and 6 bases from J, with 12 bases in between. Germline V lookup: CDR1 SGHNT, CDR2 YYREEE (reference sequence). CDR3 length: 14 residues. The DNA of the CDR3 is TGTGCCAGCAGCTTGTGGGGGTTCGGTGATACGCAGTATTTT. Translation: CASSLWGFGDTQYF. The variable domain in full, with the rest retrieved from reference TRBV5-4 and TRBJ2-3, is ETGVTQSPTHLIKTRGQQVTLRCSSQSGHNTVSWYQQALGQGPQFIFQYYREEENGRGNFPPRFSGLQFPNYSSELNVNALELDDSALYLCASSLWGFGDTQYFGPGTRLTVL.

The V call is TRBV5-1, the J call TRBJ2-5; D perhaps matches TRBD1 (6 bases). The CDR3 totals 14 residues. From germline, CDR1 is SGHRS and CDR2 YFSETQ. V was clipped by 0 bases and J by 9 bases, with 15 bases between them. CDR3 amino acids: CASSLGGPSSAQYF. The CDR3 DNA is TGCGCCAGCAGCTTGGGGGGGCCGTCCTCGGCCCAGTACTTC.

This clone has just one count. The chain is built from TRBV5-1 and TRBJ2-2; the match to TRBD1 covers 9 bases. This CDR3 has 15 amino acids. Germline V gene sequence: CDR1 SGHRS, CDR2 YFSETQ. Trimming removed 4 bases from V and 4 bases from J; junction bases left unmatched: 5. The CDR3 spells CASSADRGPTGELFF. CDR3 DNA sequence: TGCGCCAGCAGCGCGGACAGGGGTCCCACCGGGGAGCTGTTTTTT.

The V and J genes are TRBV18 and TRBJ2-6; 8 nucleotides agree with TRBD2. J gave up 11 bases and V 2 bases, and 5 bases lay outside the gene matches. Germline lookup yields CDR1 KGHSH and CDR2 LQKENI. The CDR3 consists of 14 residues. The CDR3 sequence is CASSPAGGSDVLTF. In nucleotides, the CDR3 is TGTGCCAGCTCACCAGCGGGGGGTTCCGACGTCCTGACTTTC.

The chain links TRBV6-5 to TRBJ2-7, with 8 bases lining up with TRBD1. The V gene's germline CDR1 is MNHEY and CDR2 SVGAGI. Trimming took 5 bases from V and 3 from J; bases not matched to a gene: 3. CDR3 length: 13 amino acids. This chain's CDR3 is CASSQGAIYEQYF. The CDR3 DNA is TGTGCCAGCAGTCAGGGGGCTATCTACGAGCAGTACTTC.

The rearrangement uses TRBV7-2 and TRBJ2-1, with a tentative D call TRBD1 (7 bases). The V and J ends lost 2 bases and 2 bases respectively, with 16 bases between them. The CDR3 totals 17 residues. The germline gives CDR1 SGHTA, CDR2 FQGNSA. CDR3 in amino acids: CASSLRGGGATYNEQFF. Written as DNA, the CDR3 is TGTGCCAGCAGCTTAAGAGGAGGGGGCGCAACCTACAATGAGCAGTTCTTC.

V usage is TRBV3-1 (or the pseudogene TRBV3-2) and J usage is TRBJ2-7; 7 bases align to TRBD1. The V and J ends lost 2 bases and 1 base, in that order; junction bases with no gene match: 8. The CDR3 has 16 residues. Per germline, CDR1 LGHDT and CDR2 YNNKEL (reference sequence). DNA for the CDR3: TGTGCCAGCAGCCAACCCGGGACAGACAGATCCTACGAGCAGTACTTC. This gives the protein CASSQPGTDRSYEQYF.

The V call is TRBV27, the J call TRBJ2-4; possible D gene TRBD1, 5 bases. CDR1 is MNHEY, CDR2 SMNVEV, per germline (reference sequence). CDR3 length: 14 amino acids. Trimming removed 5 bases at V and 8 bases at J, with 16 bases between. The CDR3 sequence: CASSRARDGYIQYF. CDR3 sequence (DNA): TGTGCCAGCAGTCGCGCCAGGGATGGATACATTCAGTACTTC.

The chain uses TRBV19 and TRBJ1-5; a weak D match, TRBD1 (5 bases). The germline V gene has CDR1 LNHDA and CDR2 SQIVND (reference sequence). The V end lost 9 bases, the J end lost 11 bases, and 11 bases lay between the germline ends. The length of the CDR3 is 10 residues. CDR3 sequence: CASGALTQHF. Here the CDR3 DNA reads TGTGCCAGCGGGGCCTTGACCCAGCATTTT.

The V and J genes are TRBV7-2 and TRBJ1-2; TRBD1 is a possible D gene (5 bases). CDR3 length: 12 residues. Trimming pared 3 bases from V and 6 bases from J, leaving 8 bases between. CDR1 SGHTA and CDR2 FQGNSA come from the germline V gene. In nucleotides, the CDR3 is TGTGCCAGCAGCTTGGGGACTGATGGCTACACCTTC. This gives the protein CASSLGTDGYTF.

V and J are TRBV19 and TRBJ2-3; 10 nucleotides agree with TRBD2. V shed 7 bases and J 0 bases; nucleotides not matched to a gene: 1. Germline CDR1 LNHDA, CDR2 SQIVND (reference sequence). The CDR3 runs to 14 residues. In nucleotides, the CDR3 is TGTGCCAGTAAACTAGCGGGAAGCACAGATACGCAGTATTTT. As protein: CASKLAGSTDTQYF.

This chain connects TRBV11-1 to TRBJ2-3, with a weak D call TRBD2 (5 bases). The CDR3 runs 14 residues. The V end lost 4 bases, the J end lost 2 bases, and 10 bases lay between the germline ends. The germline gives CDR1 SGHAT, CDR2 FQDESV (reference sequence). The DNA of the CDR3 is TGTGCCAGCAGCTCCTTCGACTACACAGATACGCAGTATTTT. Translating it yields CASSSFDYTDTQYF.

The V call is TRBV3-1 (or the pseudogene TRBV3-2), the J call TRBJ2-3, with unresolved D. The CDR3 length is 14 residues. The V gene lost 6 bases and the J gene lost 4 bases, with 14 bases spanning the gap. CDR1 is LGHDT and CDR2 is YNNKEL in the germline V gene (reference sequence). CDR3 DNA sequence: TGTGCCAGCAGAAGATCCGATAACCCAGATACGCAGTATTTT. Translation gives CASRRSDNPDTQYF.

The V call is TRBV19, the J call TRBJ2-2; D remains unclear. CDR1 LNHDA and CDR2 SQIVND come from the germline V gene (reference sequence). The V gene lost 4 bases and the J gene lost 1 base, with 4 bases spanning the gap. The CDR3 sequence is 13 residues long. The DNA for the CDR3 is TGTGCCAGTAGTAGCGGGAACACCGGGGAGCTGTTTTTT. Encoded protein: CASSSGNTGELFF.

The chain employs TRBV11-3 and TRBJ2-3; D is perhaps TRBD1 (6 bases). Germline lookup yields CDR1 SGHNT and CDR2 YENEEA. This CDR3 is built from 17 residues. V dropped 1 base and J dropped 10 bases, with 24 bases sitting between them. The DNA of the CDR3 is TGTGCCAGCAGCTTAGGTGTGGGCAGGGGCGATTTTGATGCGCAGTATTTT. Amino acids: CASSLGVGRGDFDAQYF.

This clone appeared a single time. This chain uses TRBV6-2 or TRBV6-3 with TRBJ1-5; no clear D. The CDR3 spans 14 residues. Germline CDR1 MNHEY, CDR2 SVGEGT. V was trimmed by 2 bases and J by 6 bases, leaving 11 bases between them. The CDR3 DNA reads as TGTGCCAGCAGTTACGGGAATAGGGCTCAGCCCCAGCATTTT. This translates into CASSYGNRAQPQHF.

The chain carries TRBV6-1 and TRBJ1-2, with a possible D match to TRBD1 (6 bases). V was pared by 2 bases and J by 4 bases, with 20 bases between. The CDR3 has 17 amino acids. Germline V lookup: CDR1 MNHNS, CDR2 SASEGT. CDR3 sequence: CASSETGQSPSVYGYTF. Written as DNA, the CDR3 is TGTGCCAGCAGTGAAACTGGACAGAGCCCATCGGTCTATGGCTACACCTTC.

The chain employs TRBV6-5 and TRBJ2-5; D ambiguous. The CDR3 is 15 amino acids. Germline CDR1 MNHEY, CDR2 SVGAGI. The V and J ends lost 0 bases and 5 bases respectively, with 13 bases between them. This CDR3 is CASSYSQPFGETQYF. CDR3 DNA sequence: TGTGCCAGCAGTTACTCCCAGCCCTTCGGGGAGACCCAGTACTTC.

CDR3 region: CASSAKTGGYEKLFF. CDR3 coding DNA: TGTGCCAGCAGCGCAAAGACAGGGGGTTATGAAAAACTGTTTTTT. The rearrangement joins TRBV11-2 to TRBJ1-4, with 9 positions matching TRBD1. The germline gives CDR1 SGHAT, CDR2 FQNNGV. There are 15 residues in the CDR3. The V segment lost 5 bases and the J segment 6 bases; nucleotides outside the gene matches: 7.

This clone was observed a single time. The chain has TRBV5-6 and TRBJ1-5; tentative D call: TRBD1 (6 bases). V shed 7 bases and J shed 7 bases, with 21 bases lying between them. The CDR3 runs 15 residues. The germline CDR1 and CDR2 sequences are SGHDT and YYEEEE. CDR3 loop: CASSSWGGSGQPQHF. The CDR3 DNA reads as TGTGCCAGCTCCTCTTGGGGGGGCTCCGGGCAGCCCCAGCATTTT.

The DNA for the CDR3 is TGTGCCAGCAGCTTATCGGGACAGGGGTACGAGCAGTACTTC. Translation: CASSLSGQGYEQYF. The gene calls are TRBV11-3 and TRBJ2-7; 10 positions match TRBD1. From germline, CDR1 is SGHNT and CDR2 YENEEA. Losses at the gene ends were 2 bases for V and 4 bases for J; bases not matched to a gene: 2. The CDR3 sequence is 14 residues long.